The rows below give T cell receptor beta chains drawn from one sample of a study of blood T cell repertoires in COVID-19. Sequencing was performed with immunoSEQ multiplex PCR; in TCRdb, only in-frame clones are kept and a portion is missing. The table has tens of thousands of clones, around 83% seen once. Source material: peripheral blood. These receptors were collected from a human donor in a cohort sampled during active COVID-19. Both conserved end residues are part of each CDR3. The D gene is left open where the match is weak. Clone size appears in some rows only: once, few, many, or a class for an expanded clone.

J	length	D	size	V	DNA	CDR3
TRBJ2-2	15	NA	NA	TRBV2	TGTGCCAGCAGTGATCACAGGACCTTCACCGGGGAGCTGTTTTTT	CASSDHRTFTGELFF
TRBJ2-4	14	NA	NA	TRBV5-5	TGTGCCAGCAGCTCTTGGACAGAACTAAACATTCAGTACTTC	CASSSWTELNIQYF
TRBJ2-7	15	TRBD1	NA	TRBV5-1	TGCGCCAGCAGCTTGGTGACAGGGGGGGTTTACGAGCAGTACTTC	CASSLVTGGVYEQYF
TRBJ2-7	15	NA	NA	TRBV20-1	TGCAGTGCTAGTCCTAAACAGGGCTTTCTCTACGAGCAGTACTTC	CSASPKQGFLYEQYF
TRBJ2-2	13	TRBD2	NA	TRBV19	TGTGCCAGTAAACCGGGGGGAACCGGGGAGCTGTTTTTT	CASKPGGTGELFF
TRBJ1-2	13	NA	once	TRBV6-5	TGTGCCAGCAGACAAGGGGCAGGCTATGGCTACACCTTC	CASRQGAGYGYTF
TRBJ2-7	13	TRBD1	NA	TRBV6-6	TGTGCCAGCAGTTCATCGGGACAGGGCGAGCAGTACTTC	CASSSSGQGEQYF
TRBJ1-6	19	NA	NA	TRBV6-4	TGTGCCAGCAGTGACTTGACGACGGGTAGGAGGTCCTATAATTCACCCCTCCACTTT	CASSDLTTGRRSYNSPLHF
TRBJ2-3	15	TRBD2	NA	TRBV19	TGTGCCAGTTACCGTAGCGGGGGGGCCGGAGATACGCAGTATTTT	CASYRSGGAGDTQYF
TRBJ2-5	15	NA	NA	TRBV9	TGTGCCAGCAGCCCGGGGTTATCGTACCAAGAGACCCAGTACTTC	CASSPGLSYQETQYF
TRBJ1-1	14	NA	NA	TRBV2	TGTGCCAGCATTCACCCCAGGGAGGGCACTGAAGCTTTCTTT	CASIHPREGTEAFF
TRBJ1-1	13	TRBD1	NA	TRBV6-5	TGTGCCAGCAGCGTCAGGGGGCAAACTGAAGCTTTCTTT	CASSVRGQTEAFF
TRBJ1-4	14	TRBD1	NA	TRBV2	TGTGCCAGCAGTGTGGGGACAGGGGTCGAAAAACTGTTTTTT	CASSVGTGVEKLFF
TRBJ1-2	18	TRBD1	NA	TRBV18	TGTGCCAGCTCACCACAAAGGGTGACAGGGGTCTCCAACTATGGCTACACCTTC	CASSPQRVTGVSNYGYTF
TRBJ2-2	19	NA	NA	TRBV24-1	TGTGCCACCAGTGATTTACTTGGACACCCCCCCCCGAACACCGGGGAGCTGTTTTTT	CATSDLLGHPPPNTGELFF
TRBJ1-6	15	TRBD1	NA	TRBV5-1	TGCGCCAGCAGCTTGGGACAGGGTACCTACTCACCCCTCCACTTT	CASSLGQGTYSPLHF
TRBJ2-2	17	NA	NA	TRBV15	TGTGCCACCAGCATCAACGCACTACAGGGTCGGGACGGGGAGCTGTTTTTT	CATSINALQGRDGELFF
TRBJ2-3	17	TRBD2	NA	TRBV15	TGTGCCACCAGCAGGCTGACTAGCGGGGGACACTCGGATACGCAGTATTTT	CATSRLTSGGHSDTQYF
TRBJ2-1	15	TRBD2	few	TRBV14	TGTGCCAGCAGCCAAGCCGGGGGGGCTGGCAATGAGCAGTTCTTC	CASSQAGGAGNEQFF
TRBJ1-3	14	NA	few	TRBV5-1	TGCGCCAGCAGCTATGGGGCAGATAGAAACACCATATATTTT	CASSYGADRNTIYF
TRBJ1-1	13	NA	NA	TRBV18	TGTGCCAGCTCACGTGCAGGAGGAACTGAAGCTTTCTTT	CASSRAGGTEAFF
TRBJ1-5	18	TRBD1	NA	TRBV4-2	TGTGCCAGCAGCCAAGATCTGGGGCAGGGGGCCAAGGGGCAGCCCCAGCATTTT	CASSQDLGQGAKGQPQHF
TRBJ2-6	15	NA	NA	TRBV3-1/TRBV3-2	TGTGCCAGCAGATACGGTACTGTTGGGGCCAACGTCCTGACTTTC	CASRYGTVGANVLTF
TRBJ2-1	14	NA	NA	TRBV11-3	TGTGCCAGCAGCCCGAGTCTTTTTACCAATGAGCAGTTCTTC	CASSPSLFTNEQFF
TRBJ2-2	18	TRBD1	NA	TRBV11-2	TGTGCCAGCAGCCGGACAGGGGCGATCCGCACTCCCACCGGGGAGCTGTTTTTT	CASSRTGAIRTPTGELFF
TRBJ1-2	18	NA	NA	TRBV18	TGTGCCAGCTCCCCTTTAATCAGGGGAAACCTAGGGAACTATGGCTACACCTTC	CASSPLIRGNLGNYGYTF
TRBJ2-7	15	NA	NA	TRBV5-1	TGCGCCAGCAGCGGAACAGGTTCCGGCTCCTACGAGCAGTACTTC	CASSGTGSGSYEQYF
TRBJ1-5	14	TRBD1	NA	TRBV2	TGTGCCAGCAGTGAAGGGACAGGGAATCAGCCCCAGCATTTT	CASSEGTGNQPQHF
TRBJ2-3	19	NA	NA	TRBV9	TGTGCCAGCAGCGTAGAGCCCTCATATCGGACACTCCTCACAGATACGCAGTATTTT	CASSVEPSYRTLLTDTQYF
TRBJ1-3	15	NA	NA	TRBV7-8	TGTGCCAGCAGAATCAGGGAAGACTCTGGAAACACCATATATTTT	CASRIREDSGNTIYF
TRBJ2-7	13	TRBD2	NA	TRBV5-1	TGCGCCAGCAGCTTGGGGCTAGCGGAGAAGCAGTACTTC	CASSLGLAEKQYF
TRBJ1-3	14	NA	NA	TRBV30	TGTGCCTGGAAACGACAGGATCTGGGAAACACCATATATTTT	CAWKRQDLGNTIYF
TRBJ2-3	15	TRBD1	NA	TRBV11-2	TGTGCCAGCAGCTTAGAACGGACAGGGTCAGATACGCAGTATTTT	CASSLERTGSDTQYF
TRBJ2-7	15	NA	NA	TRBV19	TGTGCCAGTAGTATAGCGCAGGGGTCAACCTACGAGCAGTACTTC	CASSIAQGSTYEQYF
TRBJ2-7	12	NA	NA	TRBV27	TGTGCCAGCAGTGGGGGACACTACGAGCAGTACTTC	CASSGGHYEQYF
TRBJ1-6	14	NA	NA	TRBV6-6	TGTGCCAGCAGTATCGGACAAGATAATTCACCCCTCCACTTT	CASSIGQDNSPLHF